Detailed here is one TCR beta chain. Study processing details: Nucleated cell counts were estimated from reference gene primer amplification. Here immunoSEQ multiplex PCR was the method, and the copy in TCRdb shows in-frame clones only, minus some. The V and J calls and clone size are taken from that table; D and trimming were inferred from the DNA. Here the sample spans about 300,000 clones, around 87% being singletons. Germline-derived CDR1 and CDR2 are MNHEY and SMNVEV (reference sequence). V lost 6 bases and J 0 bases, leaving 13 bases between the germline ends. The CDR3 is 15 amino acids. This entry belongs to a study of blood T cell repertoires in COVID-19. Study in general: COVID-19 samples collected from the United States, Italy and Spain covered acute and convalescent phases. From T cells, B-cell-depleted T cells, or PBMCs came the material, which was cDNA or gDNA.

V and J are TRBV27 and TRBJ2-3; a weak D match, TRBD2 (5 bases). The source of this sequence is a woman in her thirties or forties who had recovered from COVID-19. Sequencing was done on a sample of peripheral blood. The CDR3 sequence: CASSDGEPSTDTQYF. CDR3 nucleotides: TGTGCCAGCAGCGACGGGGAACCAAGCACAGATACGCAGTATTTT.